This T cell receptor beta chain originates from a study of blood T cell repertoires in COVID-19. As for the study in general: Spain, Italy and the United States supplied samples that represented acute and convalescent COVID-19. The analysed material was cDNA or gDNA that came from T cells, B-cell-depleted T cells, or PBMCs.

In the study's own analysis: Counts of nucleated cells, estimated from reference gene primer amplification, were obtained. Measured with immunoSEQ multiplex PCR; TCRdb has only the in-frame clones, and not every one. That table is the source of V, J and clone size, and D and trimming were worked out from the DNA. The sample lists fewer than 100,000 clones; roughly 85% were seen once. The ends lost 11 bases at V and 7 bases at J; junction bases unmatched: 16. Germline V lookup: CDR1 SGHAT, CDR2 FQNNGV. There are 14 residues in the CDR3. The sample taken for sequencing was peripheral blood. The sequence was collected from a man aged 55 to 70 with acute or convalescent COVID-19. The gene calls are TRBV11-2 and TRBJ2-7, with TRBD1 identical over 8 bases. CDR3 residues: CAPPDRGPWAEQYF. CDR3 DNA: TGTGCCCCCCCAGACAGGGGCCCTTGGGCTGAGCAGTACTTC.